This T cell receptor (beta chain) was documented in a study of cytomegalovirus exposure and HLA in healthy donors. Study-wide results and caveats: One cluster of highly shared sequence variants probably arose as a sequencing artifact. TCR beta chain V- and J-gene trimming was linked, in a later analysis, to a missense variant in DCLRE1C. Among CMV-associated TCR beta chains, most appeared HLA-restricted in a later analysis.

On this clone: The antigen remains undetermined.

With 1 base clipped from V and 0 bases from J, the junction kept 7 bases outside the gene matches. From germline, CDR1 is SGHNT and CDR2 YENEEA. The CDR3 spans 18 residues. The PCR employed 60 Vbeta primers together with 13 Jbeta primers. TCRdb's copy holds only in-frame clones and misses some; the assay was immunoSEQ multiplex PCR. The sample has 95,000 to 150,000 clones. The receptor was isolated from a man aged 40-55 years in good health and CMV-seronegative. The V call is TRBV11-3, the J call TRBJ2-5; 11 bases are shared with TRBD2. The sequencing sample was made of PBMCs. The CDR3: CASSLARWGLADQETQYF. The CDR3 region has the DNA TGTGCCAGCAGCTTAGCCCGGTGGGGACTAGCGGACCAAGAGACCCAGTACTTC.